This TCR beta chain appears in the sequencing data of a study of shared clonotypes between healthy human individuals. This clone has a single count. Clones were sequenced by immunoSEQ multiplex PCR, and TCRdb holds only the in-frame ones, with some missing. The sample has about 2 million clones, 85% to 95% seen once; the top ten hold roughly 0.13%. V gave up 2 bases and J gave up 6 bases; unmatched junction bases: 4. The CDR3 covers 14 residues. Germline lookup yields CDR1 SGDLS and CDR2 YYNGEE. The chain has TRBV9 and TRBJ1-5, with TRBD1 matching over 8 bases. This TCR came from a young man in good health. Sequenced material: naive CD4+ T cells sorted from blood. Subset here: CD45RA+ positively selected. The CDR3 sequence: CASSVTGGSQPQHF. CDR3 coding DNA: TGTGCCAGCAGCGTCACAGGGGGGAGTCAGCCCCAGCATTTT.